Below, 7 T cell receptor beta chains from the same sample are listed, as sequenced in a study of T cell responses to AZD1222 COVID-19 vaccine. Repertoires were generated with immunoSEQ multiplex PCR, while TCRdb's copy carries only in-frame clones and drops some. Seen here are about 110,000 clones, approximately 86% observed once, and the top ten hold approximately 5.5%. The specimen was peripheral blood, collected on day 0 of AZD1222 vaccination. The receptors here all came from an adult in good health.

This rearrangement joins TRBV5-4 to TRBJ1-4; D not certain. V lost 2 bases to trimming and J lost 8 bases, with 13 bases between them. CDR3 length equals 14 residues. The germline CDR1 and CDR2 sequences are SGHNT and YYREEE (reference sequence). The CDR3 region is CASSFQGTREKLFF. The CDR3 DNA reads TGTGCCAGCAGCTTTCAAGGTACTCGGGAAAAACTGTTTTTT. Looking up the rest from reference TRBV5-4 and TRBJ1-4 gives the full variable domain: ETGVTQSPTHLIKTRGQQVTLRCSSQSGHNTVSWYQQALGQGPQFIFQYYREEENGRGNFPPRFSGLQFPNYSSELNVNALELDDSALYLCASSFQGTREKLFFGSGTQLSVL.

The rearrangement uses TRBV15 and TRBJ1-5; D is perhaps TRBD1 (5 bases). This CDR3 comprises 15 residues. V lost 8 bases and J 1 base, leaving 15 bases between the germline ends. Germline V gives CDR1 LNHNV, CDR2 YYDKDF (reference sequence). In DNA form, the CDR3 reads TGTGCCACCTCTCCCCTGCGGGACAGCAATCAGCCCCAGCATTTT. Translation: CATSPLRDSNQPQHF.

This chain connects TRBV5-5 to TRBJ2-2; D call uncertain. The germline V and J ends were trimmed by 2 bases and 1 base, with 12 bases remaining between them. This CDR3 spans 16 amino acids. Per the germline V gene, CDR1 is SGHKS and CDR2 is YYEKEE (reference sequence). CDR3 coding DNA: TGTGCCAGCAGCTTCGGTATAAATGAGAACACCGGGGAGCTGTTTTTT. Its protein product is CASSFGINENTGELFF.

The V call is TRBV11-3, the J call TRBJ2-2; D gene uncertain. The germline V and J ends were trimmed by 5 bases and 6 bases, with 7 bases remaining between them. Germline CDR1 reads SGHNT; CDR2 reads YENEEA. This CDR3 is 12 amino acids long. This CDR3 is CASSGTAGELFF. Written as DNA, the CDR3 is TGTGCCAGCAGCGGAACAGCCGGGGAGCTGTTTTTT.

This clone was detected only a few times. The rearrangement joins TRBV24-1 to TRBJ2-1; TRBD1 matches 7 bases. Unmatched junction bases numbered 13, after V lost 3 bases and J lost 9 bases. CDR3 length: 16 amino acids. Looked up from germline, CDR1 is KGHDR and CDR2 is SFDVKD. In DNA form, the CDR3 reads TGTGCCACCAGTGATACGAACAGGGGCGGAATGGGTGAGCAGTTCTTC. This encodes CATSDTNRGGMGEQFF.

This clone is categorized as medium-sized. The rearrangement uses TRBV30 and TRBJ2-1; D is perhaps TRBD1 (5 bases). The ends were cut back, 1 base at V and 0 bases at J, with 13 bases in the middle. The CDR3 loop spans 16 amino acids. Germline lookup yields CDR1 GTSNPN and CDR2 SVGIG (reference sequence). CDR3 in DNA: TGTGCCTGGAGTGACCCGACAGCTAGCTCCTACAATGAGCAGTTCTTC. The encoded protein is CAWSDPTASSYNEQFF.

The gene calls are TRBV28 and TRBJ2-4; no clear D. The CDR3 runs 14 residues. Trimming removed 2 bases at V and 1 base at J, with 6 bases between. Germline values: CDR1 MDHEN, CDR2 SYDVKM. CDR3 in amino acids: CASSLRVAKNIQYF. CDR3 DNA: TGTGCCAGCAGTTTACGAGTGGCCAAAAACATTCAGTACTTC.